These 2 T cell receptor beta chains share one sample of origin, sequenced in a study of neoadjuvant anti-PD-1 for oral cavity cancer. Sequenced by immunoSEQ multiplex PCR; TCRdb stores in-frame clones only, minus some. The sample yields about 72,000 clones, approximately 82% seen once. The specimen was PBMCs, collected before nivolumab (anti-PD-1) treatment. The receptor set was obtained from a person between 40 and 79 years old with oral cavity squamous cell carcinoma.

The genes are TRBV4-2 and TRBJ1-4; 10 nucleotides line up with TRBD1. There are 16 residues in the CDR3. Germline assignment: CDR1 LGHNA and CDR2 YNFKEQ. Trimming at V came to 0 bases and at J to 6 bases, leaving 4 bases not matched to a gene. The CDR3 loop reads CASSQERQGADEKLFF. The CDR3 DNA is TGTGCCAGCAGCCAAGAGAGACAGGGGGCGGATGAAAAACTGTTTTTT.

CDR3 DNA sequence: TGTGCCAGCAGCCCGGGACAACACTCTGGGGCCAACGTCCTGACTTTC. Its protein product is CASSPGQHSGANVLTF. The chain has TRBV2 and TRBJ2-6; weak D call: TRBD1 (6 bases). Germline CDR1 is SNHLY and CDR2 is FYNNEI. CDR3 length: 16 residues. Trimming left V 6 bases short and J 0 bases short, with 12 bases between.